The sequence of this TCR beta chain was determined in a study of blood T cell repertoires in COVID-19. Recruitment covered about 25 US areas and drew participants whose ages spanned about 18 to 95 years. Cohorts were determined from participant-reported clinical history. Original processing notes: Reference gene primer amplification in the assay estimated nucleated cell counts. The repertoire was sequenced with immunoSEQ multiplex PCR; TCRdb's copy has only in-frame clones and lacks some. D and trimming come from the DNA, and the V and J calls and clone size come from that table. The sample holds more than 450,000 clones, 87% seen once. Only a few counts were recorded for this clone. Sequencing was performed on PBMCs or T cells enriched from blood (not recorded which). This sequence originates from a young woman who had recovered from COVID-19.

In DNA form, the CDR3 reads TGTGCCAGCTCGCTACGGTCCCCTAAAACAGATACGCAGTATTTT. As protein: CASSLRSPKTDTQYF. This chain joins TRBV18 and TRBJ2-3; D is undetermined. Germline V gives CDR1 KGHSH, CDR2 LQKENI. V lost 6 bases and J 3 bases, leaving 16 bases between the germline ends. The CDR3 covers 15 residues. The full variable domain, in which reference TRBV18 and TRBJ2-3 provide the parts outside the CDR3, is NAGVMQNPRHLVRRRGQEARLRCSPMKGHSHVYWYRQLPEEGLKFMVYLQKENIIDESGMPKERFSAEFPKEGPSILRIQQVVRGDSAAYFCASSLRSPKTDTQYFGPGTRLTVL.